This T cell receptor beta chain was sequenced in a study of T-cell memory formation after mild COVID-19. Across the whole study: Clusters were largely donor specific.

Germline loops: CDR1 SEHNR, CDR2 FQNEAQ (reference sequence). V gave up 2 bases and J gave up 7 bases; unmatched junction bases: 8. The CDR3 runs to 15 residues. TCRdb re-called the 5' RACE reads through MiXCR, storing one row per CDR3 protein. This table holds 170,000 or so distinct CDR3 sequences, 20% to 25% found once. This rearrangement joins TRBV7-9 to TRBJ2-1; 7 bases line up with TRBD2. The sequencing input was PBMCs or a T cell subset sorted from them (not recorded which). The clonotype originates from an adult woman who had mild COVID-19 (a few samples of this study predate the infection). Cell type and time point are not known. In DNA form, the CDR3 reads TGTGCCAGCAGCTTAAAGACTAGCTGGGGGAATGAGCAGTTCTTC. As protein: CASSLKTSWGNEQFF.